This TCR beta chain comes out of a study of cytomegalovirus exposure and HLA in healthy donors. This table comes from immunoSEQ multiplex PCR, and its TCRdb copy is limited to in-frame clones, with some not included. The table lists about 73,000 clones, 85% to 95% of them singletons, with approximately 3.5% in the top ten. The CDR3 is 14 residues long. The germline V gene encodes CDR1 LNHDA and CDR2 SQIVND (reference sequence). The ends were cut back, 5 bases at V and 0 bases at J, with 11 bases in the middle. Study observations and caveats: One later analysis, an examination of the 120 validation repertoires, found that first-cohort TCR clusters tended to co-occur in them. The study recorded over 150 TCR beta chains that were cytomegalovirus-associated.

This clone was seen just once. The antigen remains unidentified. The sample was PBMCs. The TCR originated in a man aged 18 to 29 in good health and CMV-seronegative. The V and J genes are TRBV19 and TRBJ2-7, with TRBD2 as a possible D gene (5 bases). The CDR3 bases are TGTGCCAGTAGTGCTTTTGGACTCTCCTACGAGCAGTACTTC. This sequence encodes CASSAFGLSYEQYF. Full variable domain (rest looked up from reference TRBV19 and TRBJ2-7): DGGITQSPKYLFRKEGQNVTLSCEQNLNHDAMYWYRQDPGQGLRLIYYSQIVNDFQKGDIAEGYSVSREKKESFPLTVTSAQKNPTAFYLCASSAFGLSYEQYFGPGTRLTVT.